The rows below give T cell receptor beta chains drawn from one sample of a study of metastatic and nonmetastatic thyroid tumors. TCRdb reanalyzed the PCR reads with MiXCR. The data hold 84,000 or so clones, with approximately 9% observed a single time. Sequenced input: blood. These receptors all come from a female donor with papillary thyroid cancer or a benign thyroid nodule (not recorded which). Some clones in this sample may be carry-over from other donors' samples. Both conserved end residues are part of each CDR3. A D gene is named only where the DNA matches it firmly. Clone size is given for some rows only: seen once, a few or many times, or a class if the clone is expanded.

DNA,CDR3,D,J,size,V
TGTGCCAGCAGTCAAGAATTTAGGACAGCTGGCGGCTACACCTTC,CASSQEFRTAGGYTF,-,TRBJ1-2,-,TRBV6-1
TGTGCCTGGGGGGTATCCTACGAGCAGTACTTC,CAWGVSYEQYF,-,TRBJ2-7,many,TRBV30
TGTGCCTGGGGTCCCGACTATAATTCACCCCTCCGCTTT,CAWGPDYNSPLRF,-,TRBJ1-6,few,TRBV6-1
TGTGCCAGTAGCCTGGACAGGGCGAAGGGGAAACTGTTTTTT,CASSLDRAKGKLFF,TRBD1,TRBJ1-4,many,TRBV19
TGTGCCACCAGCAGAGGGGGAGACAGGGGAGAGCATGGCTACACCTTC,CATSRGGDRGEHGYTF,TRBD1,TRBJ1-2,many,TRBV15
TGTGCCAGCAGCTTGGCCTTAAACGGCAATCAGCCCCAGCATTTT,CASSLALNGNQPQHF,-,TRBJ1-5,-,TRBV5-7
TGTGCCAGCAGTGAGGGCCCGCCAGGGGGCGGGTACACCGGGGAGCTGTTTTTT,CASSEGPPGGGYTGELFF,TRBD1,TRBJ2-2,many,TRBV6-1
TGCGCCAGCAGCTTGGCCGGGGGACAGGGCTACGAGCAGTACTTC,CASSLAGGQGYEQYF,TRBD1,TRBJ2-7,many,TRBV5-1
TGTGCCAGCAGTGAGGGGGGTTACACAGATACGCAGTATTTT,CASSEGGYTDTQYF,-,TRBJ2-3,many,TRBV2
TGTGCCAGCAGCTTAAATCGGGTCTCGGGCTACTACAATGAGCAGTTCTTC,CASSLNRVSGYYNEQFF,-,TRBJ2-1,-,TRBV7-6
TGTGCCAGAACGACAGGGTCGAAGACCGAGTACTTC,CARTTGSKTEYF,TRBD1,TRBJ2-5,-,TRBV28
TGTGCCAGCAGTGAATGGGCAGGGGCTAATGAAAAACTGTTTTTT,CASSEWAGANEKLFF,-,TRBJ1-4,many,TRBV6-1
TGTGCCAGCAGCCAAGTTAGTGCAGGGGAAGCTTTCTTT,CASSQVSAGEAFF,-,TRBJ1-1,-,TRBV14
TGTGCCAGCAGCTTGGGGGACAGGGACGCAGATACGCAGTATTTT,CASSLGDRDADTQYF,TRBD1,TRBJ2-3,many,TRBV11-2
TGTGCCACCAGTGACAGGACCTCCTACAATGAGCAGTTCTTC,CATSDRTSYNEQFF,-,TRBJ2-1,many,TRBV24-1
TGTGCCAGCAGCCCTTGGACAGGGAGTGAGCAGTACTTC,CASSPWTGSEQYF,TRBD1,TRBJ2-7,many,TRBV7-2
TGTGCCAGCAGTTACGGACAGGATAATGAAAAACTGTTTTTT,CASSYGQDNEKLFF,TRBD1,TRBJ1-4,many,TRBV6-5
TGTGCCAGCAGCCAAACTAGCGGGAGCACAGATACGCAGTATTTT,CASSQTSGSTDTQYF,TRBD2,TRBJ2-3,many,TRBV7-2
TGTGCCAGCAGCTTCGGTTCCACCGGGGTGAACACTGAAGCTTTCTTT,CASSFGSTGVNTEAFF,-,TRBJ1-1,many,TRBV11-1
TGCGCCAGCAGGTCCGTGGTAAGTGCCTCTGGGGCCAACGTCCCGACTTTC,CASRSVVSASGANVPTF,-,TRBJ2-6,-,TRBV5-1
TGTGCCAGCAGCTCAGGACAGAGCTATGGCTACACCTTC,CASSSGQSYGYTF,-,TRBJ1-2,many,TRBV9
TGTGCCAGCAGCCGACCCCGCGGGGGGGAAACCTACGAGCAGTACTTC,CASSRPRGGETYEQYF,TRBD2,TRBJ2-7,many,TRBV7-2
TGTGCCAGTAGTATAGACACCAGGGCCACAGATACGCAGTATTTT,CASSIDTRATDTQYF,-,TRBJ2-3,many,TRBV19
TGTGCCAGCAGCGTAAAGACTAGGGGGCATGACGAGCAGTACTTC,CASSVKTRGHDEQYF,-,TRBJ2-7,-,TRBV11-3
TGTGCCAGCAGCCGGACGGTAGGCGCTGAAGCTTTCTTT,CASSRTVGAEAFF,-,TRBJ1-1,many,TRBV5-5
TGTGCCAGCAGTTACTCTACAAGAAACGATGGCTACACCTTC,CASSYSTRNDGYTF,-,TRBJ1-2,few,TRBV6-2/TRBV6-3
TGCAGCGTTGAAGAAGAGGCCTCACCGACCGGGGAGCTGTTTTTT,CSVEEEASPTGELFF,-,TRBJ2-2,few,TRBV29-1
TGTGCCGGCAGCCAAGATTGGGGGGGATCCTACGAGCAGTACTTC,CAGSQDWGGSYEQYF,TRBD2,TRBJ2-7,many,TRBV3-1
TGTGCCAGCAGCTTAAGCGGGGGAGGGGATACGCAGTATTTT,CASSLSGGGDTQYF,TRBD2,TRBJ2-3,many,TRBV13
TGTGCCAGCAGACTCCGGGGTTCTTCCGAAGCTTTCTTT,CASRLRGSSEAFF,-,TRBJ1-1,many,TRBV12-3/TRBV12-4
TGCGCCAGCAGCCCCCCTGTCTACACTGAAGCTTTCTTT,CASSPPVYTEAFF,-,TRBJ1-1,few,TRBV5-1
TGCGCCAGCAGACAAAAGGGGGGCGATTGGGCCCCAATGAACACTGAAGCTTTCTTT,CASRQKGGDWAPMNTEAFF,-,TRBJ1-1,many,TRBV5-1
TGTGCCACCGAGGACAGGCGAAATCAGCCCCAGCATTTT,CATEDRRNQPQHF,TRBD1,TRBJ1-5,many,TRBV6-1
TGTGCCAGCAGCCAAAGACAGACGGCGAACCCTGAGCAGTTCTTC,CASSQRQTANPEQFF,-,TRBJ2-1,many,TRBV11-1
TGTGCCAGCAGAGTAGACAGGAGGAATGAAAAACTGTTTTTT,CASRVDRRNEKLFF,-,TRBJ1-4,many,TRBV2
TGTGCCAGCAGCTTGGAACAGGGCCTCACAGATACGCAGTATTTT,CASSLEQGLTDTQYF,-,TRBJ2-3,many,TRBV5-4
TGTGCCAGCAGTGAAGACAGCCACGGGGCCCAGTACTTC,CASSEDSHGAQYF,-,TRBJ2-5,many,TRBV6-4
TGCGCCAGCAGCTCCGGTCCGGTTTACTCTGGGGCCAACGTCCTGACTTTC,CASSSGPVYSGANVLTF,-,TRBJ2-6,many,TRBV5-1
TGTGCCAGTCTAGGGACAGGGGTAAATCAGCCCCAGCATTTT,CASLGTGVNQPQHF,TRBD1,TRBJ1-5,many,TRBV19
TGTGCCAGCAGCTTCTCGGAGACCCAGTACTTC,CASSFSETQYF,-,TRBJ2-5,many,TRBV7-2
TGTGCCAGCAGCGCTTACCAGGGTACCTACGAGCAGTACTTC,CASSAYQGTYEQYF,-,TRBJ2-7,many,TRBV11-2
TGTGCCAGCGGACAGATAAGTGGGTATGGCTACACCTTC,CASGQISGYGYTF,-,TRBJ1-2,many,TRBV27
TGTGCCAGCAGTGATCGGAGCACAGATACGCAGTATTTT,CASSDRSTDTQYF,-,TRBJ2-3,many,TRBV2
TGTGCCAGCAGCCGACAGTATAATCAGCCCCAGCATTTT,CASSRQYNQPQHF,-,TRBJ1-5,many,TRBV27
TGTGCCATCAGTGGGGCGGAGAGCTCCTACGAGCAGTACTTC,CAISGAESSYEQYF,-,TRBJ2-7,many,TRBV10-3
TGTGCCAGCATAGCAGGAATTTATAGCAATCAGCCCCAGCATTTT,CASIAGIYSNQPQHF,-,TRBJ1-5,many,TRBV28
TGTGCCAGCAGTTTAGGGCAGGGGTGGGAGACCCAGTACTTC,CASSLGQGWETQYF,-,TRBJ2-5,many,TRBV28
TGCGCCAGCAGCTTGGGGTCGCTAACTGAAGCTTTCTTT,CASSLGSLTEAFF,-,TRBJ1-1,many,TRBV5-1
TGTGCCAGCAGCAAAAAGAGGGGACGGATTAATTCACCCCTCCACTTT,CASSKKRGRINSPLHF,-,TRBJ1-6,many,TRBV7-8
TGTGCCAGCAGCTTAAGGCTTGGGGATGAAAAACTGTTTTTT,CASSLRLGDEKLFF,-,TRBJ1-4,many,TRBV11-1
TGTGCCAGCAGCCAAGATTGGTTTCGAGAAGCCGGGGAGCTGTTTTTT,CASSQDWFREAGELFF,-,TRBJ2-2,many,TRBV14
TGTGCCAGCAGGGCGGGACTCAGGACCAATACGCAGTATTTT,CASRAGLRTNTQYF,-,TRBJ2-3,-,TRBV2
TGTGCCAGCAGCCGTACAGGGGTGAACACTGAAGCTTTCTTT,CASSRTGVNTEAFF,TRBD1,TRBJ1-1,many,TRBV3-1
TGCGCCAGCAGTCAAAGGGGCGACTACGAGCAGTACTTC,CASSQRGDYEQYF,-,TRBJ2-7,many,TRBV4-1
TGCAGTGCTAGAGATGAGGACATTACCTACGAGCAGTACTTC,CSARDEDITYEQYF,-,TRBJ2-7,many,TRBV20-1
TGTGCCTGGAGTGTAATAGCGGGGGGCCCCCTTTACGAGCAGTACTTC,CAWSVIAGGPLYEQYF,TRBD2,TRBJ2-7,few,TRBV30
TGTGCCAGCAGCCAAGGGACAGGGGTTAATTCACCCCTCCACTTT,CASSQGTGVNSPLHF,TRBD1,TRBJ1-6,many,TRBV3-1